The rows below give T cell receptor beta chains drawn from one sample of a study of T-cell reconstitution after alpha-beta-depleted transplantation in children. MiXCR, applied by TCRdb to the PCR reads, yields one record per CDR3 protein. The sample carries about 300,000 distinct CDR3 sequences, roughly 7.8% recorded once. This specimen consisted of peripheral blood, obtained 360 days after TCRalphabeta/CD19-depleted stem cell transplant. These receptors were taken from a female patient between 2 and 15 years old who had a stem cell transplant for Fanconi anemia, so the T cells may come from the graft donor. The CDR3 runs from the conserved cysteine through the conserved F or W. A D gene is named only where the DNA matches it firmly. Some rows mark clone size as missing; the rest say once, few, many or name a class of expanded clone.

v_gene	abundance	j_gene	d_gene	CDR3nt	CDR3aa
TRBV5-5	few	TRBJ2-5	TRBD1	TGTGCCAGCAGCTTCGACGGTCCGGGACAGCAAGAGACCCAGTACTTC	CASSFDGPGQQETQYF
TRBV6-5	many	TRBJ2-2	TRBD1	TGTGCCAGCAGTTACGGGACAGCGAACACCGGGGAGCTGTTTTTT	CASSYGTANTGELFF
TRBV10-3	many	TRBJ2-5	NA	TGTGCCATCAAAGCCAGGATCCAAGAGACCCAGTACTTC	CAIKARIQETQYF
TRBV2	few	TRBJ1-1	NA	TGTGCCAGCAGTGAAGGTGGAGCAATTAGAGCTTTCTTT	CASSEGGAIRAFF
TRBV28	few	TRBJ2-7	TRBD1	TGTGCCAGCAGTAAGACAGGGGGCTTCTACGAGCAGTACTTC	CASSKTGGFYEQYF
TRBV7-9	many	TRBJ2-1	TRBD2	TGTGCCAGCAGCCGTAGCGGGGGGCTACTTAATGAGCAGTTCTTC	CASSRSGGLLNEQFF
TRBV7-9	many	TRBJ2-7	NA	TGTGCCAGCAGTCTAATAGCCTACGAGCAGTACTTC	CASSLIAYEQYF
TRBV6-2/TRBV6-3	few	TRBJ1-5	NA	TGTGCCAGCAGTTACTCGCAATGGGGAAATCAGCCCCAGCATTTT	CASSYSQWGNQPQHF
TRBV11-2	many	TRBJ1-1	TRBD1	TGTGCCAGCAGCTTCGGACAGGGTGAAGCTTTCTTT	CASSFGQGEAFF
TRBV5-1	few	TRBJ2-7	NA	TGCGCCAGCAGCTTGGGGGGCGGGGGCTTTTCCTACGAGCAGTACTTC	CASSLGGGGFSYEQYF
TRBV20-1	NA	TRBJ1-5	TRBD1	TGCAGTGCTAGGGCTTCGACAGGGGATCAGCCCCAGCATTTT	CSARASTGDQPQHF
TRBV4-1	many	TRBJ2-1	TRBD2	TGCGCCAGCAGCCAAGATAGCGGGAGGCCCACCTCCTACAATGAGCAGTTCTTC	CASSQDSGRPTSYNEQFF
TRBV28	NA	TRBJ1-2	TRBD1	TGTGCCAGCAGTTCCACAGGGGGCGCTAACTATGGCTACACCTTC	CASSSTGGANYGYTF
TRBV15	many	TRBJ1-4	NA	TGTGCCACCAGCAGAGTCCCTTGGCGTCGGGTTCGGGAAAAACTGTTTTTT	CATSRVPWRRVREKLFF
TRBV6-5	many	TRBJ1-2	TRBD1	TGTGCCACCCTGACAGGGAACTATGGCTACACCTTC	CATLTGNYGYTF
TRBV6-4	many	TRBJ2-2	NA	TGTGCCAGCAGTAGCAGGGACACCGGGGAGCTGTTTTTT	CASSSRDTGELFF
TRBV12-3/TRBV12-4	many	TRBJ1-1	NA	TGTGCCAGCAGTCCCCTCCGACTAGGGGGGAGGACTGAAGCTTTCTTT	CASSPLRLGGRTEAFF
TRBV14	NA	TRBJ2-7	TRBD2	TGTGCCAGCACAAGGCCACTAGCGGGTCCCTACGAGCAGTACTTC	CASTRPLAGPYEQYF
TRBV28	many	TRBJ2-2	TRBD1	TGTGCCAGCAGTTTATTATCGACAGGGCTTCACGGGGAGCTGTTTTTT	CASSLLSTGLHGELFF
TRBV29-1	many	TRBJ2-5	NA	TGCAGCGTTGACCTGACCCTCGAGACCCAGTACTTC	CSVDLTLETQYF
TRBV6-2/TRBV6-3	few	TRBJ1-1	NA	TGTGCCAGCAGAAACACAGGTTTGGCTTTCTTT	CASRNTGLAFF
TRBV19	NA	TRBJ2-3	NA	TGTGCCAGTAGTATACACCGAACCACAGATACGCAGTATTTT	CASSIHRTTDTQYF
TRBV7-2	many	TRBJ2-3	TRBD2	TGTGCCAGCAGCGCAGTACCGGGACTAGCGGGGCGAACGCAGTATTTT	CASSAVPGLAGRTQYF
TRBV11-3	many	TRBJ2-3	TRBD2	TGTGCCAGCAGCTTACGGGGACTAGCGGCCTTCTCCACCCCCAACACAGATACGCAGTATTTT	CASSLRGLAAFSTPNTDTQYF
TRBV28	few	TRBJ1-5	TRBD1	TGTGCCAGCGCGGCGACAGGGAGCAATCAGCCCCAGCATTTT	CASAATGSNQPQHF
TRBV5-1	NA	TRBJ2-1	TRBD2	TGCGCCAGCAGCTCGGGCGGGAGGGTCTCCTACAATGAGCAGTTCTTC	CASSSGGRVSYNEQFF
TRBV7-7	few	TRBJ2-1	NA	TGTGCCAGCAGCTTGGACTCTATGACCTACAATGAGCAGTTCTTC	CASSLDSMTYNEQFF
TRBV6-5	few	TRBJ1-2	NA	TGTGCCAGCAGTTACGCGGGGGAAGCAAACTATGGCTACACCTTC	CASSYAGEANYGYTF
TRBV15	few	TRBJ2-3	NA	TGTGCCACCAGCAGAGAGTGGGACAGCACAGATACGCAGTATTTT	CATSREWDSTDTQYF